This T cell receptor (beta chain) was obtained from a study of response to subunit inactivated influenza vaccine. In TCRdb, the RT-PCR reads were re-called with MiXCR into one record per CDR3 protein. The sample comprises roughly 190,000 distinct CDR3 sequences, 12% of which are singletons, and 25% to 30% rests with the top ten. CDR1 and CDR2 from the germline V gene are MDHEN and SYDVKM. Trimming shortened V by 3 bases and J by 1 base, and 9 bases separated the two germline ends. The CDR3 has 14 residues. This sample was shared with a second study, whose subject was T cells expressing NK-cell markers. That work contributes: In generating TCR beta cDNA, 5'RACE template switching with UMIs was used. It was from sorted CD3+CD56+NKG2C+, CD3+CD56+NKG2C- and CD3+CD56-NKG2C+ T cells that TCR beta repertoires came. Seven of the eight sequenced donors were classified as HCMV-seropositive, and one was classified as seronegative. CD8+ T cells in over 5 donors included dominant NKG2C+ clonotypes at roughly 1.0-8%.

The receptor comes from a man in his fifties who received an inactivated influenza vaccine. The J gene is TRBJ1-1, the V gene TRBV28, with D uncertain. The sequencing here drew on CD8+ T cells sorted from PBMCs, taken 11 to 12 days after vaccination. CDR3 residues: CASSFGVGNTEAFF. CDR3 DNA: TGTGCCAGCAGTTTCGGGGTGGGGAACACTGAAGCTTTCTTT.